The next 10 T cell receptor beta chains were all read from a single sample in a study of blood T cell repertoires in COVID-19 (dated by TCRdb to 2019 to 2021). Receptors were amplified or captured by the immunoSEQ multiplex PCR assay. The source is immuneACCESS, and TCRdb retained only in-frame sequences with V and J called. Part of the clones is not carried over; for the studies checked, unresolved V genes explain less than half of this, and the remainder is unexplained. The sample data list about 46,000 clones, and less than 95% of these were observed just once. The ten largest clones take up over 3% of the sample. Material: peripheral blood. The receptor source for this set is a middle-aged man with acute or convalescent COVID-19.

V gene TRBV30 combines with J gene TRBJ1-1; no clear D. Looked up from germline, CDR1 is GTSNPN and CDR2 is SVGIG (reference sequence). With 1 base removed from V and 7 bases from J, the gap between germline ends came to 13 bases. This CDR3 is 13 amino acids long. CDR3 coding DNA: TGTGCCTGGAGTGGGCAGGATGGAGGTGAAGCTTTCTTT. Protein: CAWSGQDGGEAFF.

The chain links TRBV5-6 to TRBJ1-2, with 9 bases fitting TRBD1. The V segment lost 4 bases and the J segment 0 bases; nucleotides outside the gene matches: 10. CDR1 is SGHDT and CDR2 is YYEEEE in the germline V gene. CDR3 size: 17 residues. The DNA of the CDR3 is TGTGCCAGCAGCCTCGAACAGGGGGCAATAGCTAACTATGGCTACACCTTC. Protein sequence: CASSLEQGAIANYGYTF.

The chain couples TRBV19 to TRBJ2-7; 9 bases line up with TRBD1. Germline V lookup: CDR1 LNHDA, CDR2 SQIVND (reference sequence). The CDR3 has 15 amino acids. With V trimmed by 5 bases and J by 5 bases, 10 bases remained unmatched. The CDR3 DNA reads as TGTGCCAGTAGTTTAACCGGGACAGGGAACCACGAGCAGTACTTC. Translated: CASSLTGTGNHEQYF.

The chain combines TRBV4-1 with TRBJ2-3; unclear D gene. This CDR3 spans 13 amino acids. Germline CDR1 MGHRA, CDR2 YSYEKL. Trimming removed 2 bases at V and 4 bases at J, with 7 bases between. Here the CDR3 DNA reads TGCGCCAGCAGCCAATACTTTTCAGATACGCAGTATTTT. Translated, it gives CASSQYFSDTQYF.

This chain joins TRBV12-5 and TRBJ2-1; no definite D call. CDR3 size: 14 residues. CDR1 LGHNT and CDR2 FRNRAP come from the germline V gene. The V end lost 1 base, the J end lost 8 bases, and 12 bases lay between the germline ends. CDR3 sequence reads: CASGLDALADEQFF. In nucleotides, the CDR3 is TGTGCTAGTGGTTTGGACGCCCTGGCCGATGAGCAGTTCTTC.

This chain joins TRBV6-2 or TRBV6-3 and TRBJ1-1; D ambiguous. The CDR3 sequence is 14 residues long. Per the germline V gene, CDR1 is MNHEY and CDR2 is SVGEGT. Between the trimmed V and J ends, which lost 3 bases and 1 base, there was a span of 9 bases. As DNA, the CDR3 is TGTGCCAGCAGTTATAATTCGCGGAACACTGAAGCTTTCTTT. It is translated as CASSYNSRNTEAFF.

The chain uses TRBV7-2 and TRBJ2-1, with 9 bases identical to TRBD1. The V gene's germline CDR1 is SGHTA and CDR2 FQGNSA. This CDR3 has 15 residues. V lost 4 bases, J lost 4 bases, and 5 bases stayed unmatched. The CDR3 DNA sequence: TGTGCCAGCAGCTCCGGGACAGGGCTATACAATGAGCAGTTCTTC. Protein product: CASSSGTGLYNEQFF.

The gene calls are TRBV9 and TRBJ1-5, with a possible D match to TRBD1 (6 bases). CDR1 and CDR2 from the germline V gene are SGDLS and YYNGEE. Deletions cut 4 bases from V and 7 bases from J, with 15 bases between. The CDR3 covers 14 residues. In nucleotides, the CDR3 is TGTGCCAGCAGCCAAACAGGGTCTGGGCAGCCCCAGCATTTT. Protein product: CASSQTGSGQPQHF.

This sequence joins TRBV10-3 and TRBJ2-7; 7 nucleotides match TRBD2. Trimming at V came to 0 bases and at J to 2 bases, leaving 4 bases not matched to a gene. Germline CDR1 is ENHRY and CDR2 is SYGVKD. The CDR3 runs 15 residues. CDR3 nucleotides: TGTGCCATCAGTGAGTCCCGGGGGGAGACCTACGAGCAGTACTTC. Translation: CAISESRGETYEQYF.

Regarding this clone: Compared with germline, one end of the junction differs, possibly owing to a read error. The chain couples TRBV19 to TRBJ1-2; D perhaps matches TRBD1 (6 bases). This CDR3 comprises 13 residues. Germline values: CDR1 LNHDA, CDR2 SQIVND (reference sequence). DNA of the CDR3: TGTGCGAGTAATCCCGACAGGAATACTGGCTACACCTTC. The encoded protein is CASNPDRNTGYTF.